The clone carrying this T cell receptor beta chain showed up just a few times. As yet, its antigen is unknown. The data derive from a study of early T cells in non-severe SARS-CoV-2 infection. In the study overall: The sequenced material was bulk RNA from unsorted whole blood, and its chains were unpaired. Findings of the study overall: Lookups in VDJdb leaned toward anti-spike CD8 responses and missed private and CD4 specificities.

Trimming removed 5 bases from V and 9 bases from J, with 20 bases in between. CDR1 and CDR2 from the germline V gene are SGHAT and FQDESV (reference sequence). This CDR3 has 14 residues. Unique molecular identifiers tagged individual cDNA molecules. TCRdb processed the 5' RACE reads anew with MiXCR; each CDR3 protein has one entry. Counted here are tens of thousands of distinct CDR3 sequences, 5.2% occurring once; the ten biggest clones make up around 3.7%. The sequence was obtained from an adult who was a healthcare worker with PCR-confirmed SARS-CoV-2 infection or an uninfected control (not recorded which). Sequencing was performed on whole blood. This chain uses TRBV11-1 with TRBJ2-7; tentative D call: TRBD2 (6 bases). In DNA form, the CDR3 reads TGTGCCAGCAGCGGATTGTGGAGGGCTGAGGGGCAGTACTTC. It specifies CASSGLWRAEGQYF.